This T cell receptor (beta chain) was captured by sequencing in a study of OX40 agonist ivuxolimab in advanced cancers. The CDR3 has 13 residues. The V end lost 3 bases, the J end lost 4 bases, and 9 bases lay between the germline ends. CDR1 is SGHTA and CDR2 is FQGNSA in the germline V gene. Here immunoSEQ multiplex PCR was the method, and the copy in TCRdb shows in-frame clones only, minus some. The sample lists about 58,000 clones; about 86% were seen once. This clone appeared a few times. The sequenced sample was CD4+ or CD8+ T cells sorted from blood, obtained in a trial of the OX40 agonist ivuxolimab. This clonotype was obtained from an adult with an advanced solid tumor such as melanoma, head and neck, liver or kidney cancer. The V call is TRBV7-2, the J call TRBJ1-2; D gene uncertain. The CDR3 loop reads CASSLGSSYGYTF. DNA for the CDR3: TGTGCCAGCAGCTTGGGGTCCTCCTATGGCTACACCTTC.